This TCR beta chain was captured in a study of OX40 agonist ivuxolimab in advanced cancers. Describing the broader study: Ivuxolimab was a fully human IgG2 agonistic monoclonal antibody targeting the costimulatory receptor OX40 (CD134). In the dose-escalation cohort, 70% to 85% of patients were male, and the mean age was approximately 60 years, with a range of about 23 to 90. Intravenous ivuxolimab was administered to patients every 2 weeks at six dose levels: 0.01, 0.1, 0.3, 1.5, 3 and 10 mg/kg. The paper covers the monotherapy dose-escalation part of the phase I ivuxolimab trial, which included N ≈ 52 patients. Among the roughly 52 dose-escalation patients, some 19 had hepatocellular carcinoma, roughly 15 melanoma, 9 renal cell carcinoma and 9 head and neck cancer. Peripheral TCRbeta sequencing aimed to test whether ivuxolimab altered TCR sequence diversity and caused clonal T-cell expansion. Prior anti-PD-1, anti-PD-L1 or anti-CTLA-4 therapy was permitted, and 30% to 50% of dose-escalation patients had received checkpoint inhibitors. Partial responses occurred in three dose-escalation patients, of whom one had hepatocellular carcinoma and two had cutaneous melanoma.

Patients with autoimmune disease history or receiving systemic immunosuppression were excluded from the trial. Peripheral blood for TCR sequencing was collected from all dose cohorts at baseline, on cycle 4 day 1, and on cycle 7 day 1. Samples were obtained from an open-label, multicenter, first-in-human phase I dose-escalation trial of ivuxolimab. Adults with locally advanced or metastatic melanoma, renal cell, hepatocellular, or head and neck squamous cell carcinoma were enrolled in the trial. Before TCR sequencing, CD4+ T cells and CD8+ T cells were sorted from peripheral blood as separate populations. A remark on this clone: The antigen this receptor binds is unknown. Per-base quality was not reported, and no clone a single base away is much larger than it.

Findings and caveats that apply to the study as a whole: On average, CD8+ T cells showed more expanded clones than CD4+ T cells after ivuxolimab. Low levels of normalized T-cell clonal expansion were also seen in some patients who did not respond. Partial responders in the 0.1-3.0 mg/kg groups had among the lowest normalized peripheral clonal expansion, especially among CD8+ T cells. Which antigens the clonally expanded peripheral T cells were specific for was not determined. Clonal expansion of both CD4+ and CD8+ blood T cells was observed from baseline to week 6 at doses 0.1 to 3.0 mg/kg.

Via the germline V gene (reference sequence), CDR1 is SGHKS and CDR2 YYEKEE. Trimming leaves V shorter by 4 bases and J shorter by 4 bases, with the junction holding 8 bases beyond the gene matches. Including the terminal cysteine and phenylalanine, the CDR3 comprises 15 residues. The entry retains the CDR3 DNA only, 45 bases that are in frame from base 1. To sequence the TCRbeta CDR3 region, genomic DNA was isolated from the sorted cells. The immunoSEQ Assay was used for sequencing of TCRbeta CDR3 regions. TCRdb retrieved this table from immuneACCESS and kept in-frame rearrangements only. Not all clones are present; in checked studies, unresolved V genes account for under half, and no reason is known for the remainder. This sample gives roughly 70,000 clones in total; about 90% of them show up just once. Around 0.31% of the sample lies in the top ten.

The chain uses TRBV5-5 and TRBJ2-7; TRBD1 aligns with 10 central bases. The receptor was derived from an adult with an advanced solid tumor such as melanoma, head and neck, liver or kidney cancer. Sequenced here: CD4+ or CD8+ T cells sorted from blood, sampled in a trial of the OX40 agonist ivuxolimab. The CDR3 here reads CASSREDRGTYEQYF. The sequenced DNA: TGTGCCAGCAGCCGCGAGGACAGGGGGACATACGAGCAGTACTTC.